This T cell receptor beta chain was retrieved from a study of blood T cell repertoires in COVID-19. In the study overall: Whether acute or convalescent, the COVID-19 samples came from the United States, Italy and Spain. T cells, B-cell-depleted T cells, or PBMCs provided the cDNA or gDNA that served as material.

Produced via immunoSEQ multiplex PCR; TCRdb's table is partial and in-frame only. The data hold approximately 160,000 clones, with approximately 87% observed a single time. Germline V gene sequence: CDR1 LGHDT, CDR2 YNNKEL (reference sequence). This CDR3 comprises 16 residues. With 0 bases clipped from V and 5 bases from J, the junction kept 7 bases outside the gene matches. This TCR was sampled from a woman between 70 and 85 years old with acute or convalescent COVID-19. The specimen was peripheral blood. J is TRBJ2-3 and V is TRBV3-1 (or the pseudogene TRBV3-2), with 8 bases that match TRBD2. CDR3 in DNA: TGTGCCAGCAGCCAAGAGAGGACCGGGAGGGGAGATACGCAGTATTTT. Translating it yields CASSQERTGRGDTQYF.